The clone carrying this T cell receptor beta chain showed up many times. There are 14 residues in the CDR3. Trimming removed 4 bases from V and 0 bases from J; junction bases left unmatched: 4. Germline V lookup: CDR1 DFQATT, CDR2 SNEGSKA (reference sequence). The sample's time point: longitudinal time-point 2. This specimen comes from a study of neurological immune-mediated disorders. The making of cDNA relied on 5'RACE with 10-nucleotide random UMIs. TCRdb processed the 5' RACE reads anew with MiXCR; each CDR3 protein has one entry. The sample gives some 60,000 distinct CDR3 sequences, around 10% of which show up once; under 15% is in the top ten.

The V and J genes are TRBV20-1 and TRBJ2-3; 7 bases align to TRBD1. The source is a man aged 25 to 40 in good health. The sequenced material came from PBMCs. In DNA, the CDR3 is TGCAGTGCTAAGGCGGACAGGAGCACAGATACGCAGTATTTT. Amino acid sequence: CSAKADRSTDTQYF.